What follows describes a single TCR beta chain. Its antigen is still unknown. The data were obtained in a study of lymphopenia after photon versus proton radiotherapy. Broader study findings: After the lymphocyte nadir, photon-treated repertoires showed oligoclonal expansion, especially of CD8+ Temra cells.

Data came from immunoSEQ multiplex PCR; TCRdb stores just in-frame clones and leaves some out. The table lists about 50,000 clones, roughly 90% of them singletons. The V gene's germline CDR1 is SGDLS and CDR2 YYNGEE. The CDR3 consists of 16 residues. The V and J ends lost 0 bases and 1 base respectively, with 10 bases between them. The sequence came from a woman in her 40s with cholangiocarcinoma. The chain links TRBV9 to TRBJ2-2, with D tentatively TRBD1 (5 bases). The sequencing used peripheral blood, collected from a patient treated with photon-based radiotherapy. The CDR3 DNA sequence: TGTGCCAGCAGCGTAGCGCAGGGTGTGAACACCGGGGAGCTGTTTTTT. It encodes CASSVAQGVNTGELFF. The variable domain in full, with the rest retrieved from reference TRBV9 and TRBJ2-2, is DSGVTQTPKHLITATGQRVTLRCSPRSGDLSVYWYQQSLDQGLQFLIQYYNGEERAKGNILERFSAQQFPDLHSELNLSSLELGDSALYFCASSVAQGVNTGELFFGEGSRLTVL.